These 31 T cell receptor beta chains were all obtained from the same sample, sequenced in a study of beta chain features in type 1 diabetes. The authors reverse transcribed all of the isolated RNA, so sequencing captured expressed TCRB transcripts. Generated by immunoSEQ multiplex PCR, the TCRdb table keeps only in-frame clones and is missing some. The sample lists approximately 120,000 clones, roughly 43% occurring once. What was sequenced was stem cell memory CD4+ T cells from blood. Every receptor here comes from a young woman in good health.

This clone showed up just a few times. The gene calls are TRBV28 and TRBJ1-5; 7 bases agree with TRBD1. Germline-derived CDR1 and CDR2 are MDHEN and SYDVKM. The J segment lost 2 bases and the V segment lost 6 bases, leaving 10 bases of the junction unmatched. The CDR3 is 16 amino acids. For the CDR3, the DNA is TGTGCCAGCAGAATGGACAGGTTGGCGCGCAATCAGCCCCAGCATTTT. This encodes CASRMDRLARNQPQHF.

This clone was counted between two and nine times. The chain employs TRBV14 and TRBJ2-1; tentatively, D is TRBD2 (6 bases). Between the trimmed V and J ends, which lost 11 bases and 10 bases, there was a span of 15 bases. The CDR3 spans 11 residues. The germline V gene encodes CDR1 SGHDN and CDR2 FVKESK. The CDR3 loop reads CAVGDSREQFF. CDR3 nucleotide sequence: TGTGCCGTCGGGGACTCCCGCGAGCAGTTCTTC. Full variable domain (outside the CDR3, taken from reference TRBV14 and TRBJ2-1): EAGVTQFPSHSVIEKGQTVTLRCDPISGHDNLYWYRRVMGKEIKFLLHFVKESKQDESGMPNNRFLAERTGGTYSTLKVQPAELEDSGVYFCAVGDSREQFFGPGTRLTVL.

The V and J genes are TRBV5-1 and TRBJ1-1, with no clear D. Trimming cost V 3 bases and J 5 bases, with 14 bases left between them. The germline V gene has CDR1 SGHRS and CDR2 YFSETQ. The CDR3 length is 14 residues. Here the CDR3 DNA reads TGCGCCAGCAGCTCCGTGAGAGGCCGGACTGAAGCTTTCTTT. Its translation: CASSSVRGRTEAFF.

The CDR3: CASSHPPQSYEQYF. CDR3 DNA sequence: TGTGCCAGCTCCCACCCCCCACAGAGCTACGAGCAGTACTTC. The rearrangement joins TRBV18 to TRBJ2-7; no clear D gene. Per germline, CDR1 KGHSH and CDR2 LQKENI. The V end lost 6 bases, the J end lost 3 bases, and 15 bases lay between the germline ends. The CDR3 is made up of 14 amino acids.

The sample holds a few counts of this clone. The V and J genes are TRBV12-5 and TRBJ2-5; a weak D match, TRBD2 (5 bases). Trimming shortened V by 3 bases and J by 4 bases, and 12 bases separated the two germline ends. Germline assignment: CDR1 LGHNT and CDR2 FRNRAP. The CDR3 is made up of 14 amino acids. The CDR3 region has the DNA TGTGCTAGTGGTTTAGGCGGGCCGGGAGAGACCCAGTACTTC. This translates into CASGLGGPGETQYF.

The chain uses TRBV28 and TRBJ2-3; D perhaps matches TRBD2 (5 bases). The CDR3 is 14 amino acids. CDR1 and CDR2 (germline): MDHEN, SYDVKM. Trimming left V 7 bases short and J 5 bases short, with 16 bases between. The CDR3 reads CASTEGGLRDTQYF. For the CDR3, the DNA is TGTGCCAGCACCGAGGGTGGCTTGAGAGATACGCAGTATTTT.

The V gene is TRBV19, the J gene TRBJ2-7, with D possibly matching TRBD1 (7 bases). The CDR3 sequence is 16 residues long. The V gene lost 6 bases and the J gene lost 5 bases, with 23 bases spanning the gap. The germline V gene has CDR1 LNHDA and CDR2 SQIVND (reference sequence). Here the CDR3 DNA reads TGTGCCAGTAGCCGATACGGGCAGGGGGGAGACCACGAGCAGTACTTC. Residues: CASSRYGQGGDHEQYF.

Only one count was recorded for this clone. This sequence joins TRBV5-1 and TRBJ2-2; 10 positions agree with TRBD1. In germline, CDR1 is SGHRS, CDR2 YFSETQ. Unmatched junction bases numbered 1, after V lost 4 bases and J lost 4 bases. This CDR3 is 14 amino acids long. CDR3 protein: CASSRDRGTGELFF. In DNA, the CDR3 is TGCGCCAGCAGCCGGGACAGGGGCACCGGGGAGCTGTTTTTT.

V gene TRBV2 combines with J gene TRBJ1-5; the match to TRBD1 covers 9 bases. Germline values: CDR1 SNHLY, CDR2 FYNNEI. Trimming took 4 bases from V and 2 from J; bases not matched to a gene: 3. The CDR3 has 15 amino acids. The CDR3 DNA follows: TGTGCCAGCAGTGTACAGGGGGCGCGCAATCAGCCCCAGCATTTT. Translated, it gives CASSVQGARNQPQHF.

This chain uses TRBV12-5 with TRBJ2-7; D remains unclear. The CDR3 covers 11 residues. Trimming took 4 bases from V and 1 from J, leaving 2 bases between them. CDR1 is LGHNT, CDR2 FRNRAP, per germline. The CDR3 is CASGSSYEQYF. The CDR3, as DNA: TGTGCTAGTGGTTCTTCCTACGAGCAGTACTTC.

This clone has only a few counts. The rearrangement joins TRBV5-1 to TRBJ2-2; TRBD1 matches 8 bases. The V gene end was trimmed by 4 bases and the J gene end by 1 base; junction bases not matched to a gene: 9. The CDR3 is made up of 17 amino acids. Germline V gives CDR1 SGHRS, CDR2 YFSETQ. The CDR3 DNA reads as TGCGCCAGCAGCCCCCGAGTGGGGACAGGGAACACCGGGGAGCTGTTTTTT. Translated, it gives CASSPRVGTGNTGELFF.

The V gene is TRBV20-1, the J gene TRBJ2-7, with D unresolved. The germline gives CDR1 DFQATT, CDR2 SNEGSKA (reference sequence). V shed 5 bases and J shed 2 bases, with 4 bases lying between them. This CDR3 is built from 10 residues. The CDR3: CSAGPYEQYF. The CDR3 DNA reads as TGCAGTGCTGGCCCCTACGAGCAGTACTTC.

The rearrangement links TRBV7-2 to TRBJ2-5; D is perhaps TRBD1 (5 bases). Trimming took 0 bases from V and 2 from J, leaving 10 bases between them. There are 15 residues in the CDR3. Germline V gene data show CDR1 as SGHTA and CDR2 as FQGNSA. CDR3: CASSLAGVWQETQYF. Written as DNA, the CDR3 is TGTGCCAGCAGCTTAGCAGGGGTGTGGCAAGAGACCCAGTACTTC.

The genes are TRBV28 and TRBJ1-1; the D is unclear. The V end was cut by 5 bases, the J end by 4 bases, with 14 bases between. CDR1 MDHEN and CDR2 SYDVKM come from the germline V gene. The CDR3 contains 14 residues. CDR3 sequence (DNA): TGTGCCAGCAGTACCAGACGGGGTGCCACTGAAGCTTTCTTT. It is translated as CASSTRRGATEAFF.

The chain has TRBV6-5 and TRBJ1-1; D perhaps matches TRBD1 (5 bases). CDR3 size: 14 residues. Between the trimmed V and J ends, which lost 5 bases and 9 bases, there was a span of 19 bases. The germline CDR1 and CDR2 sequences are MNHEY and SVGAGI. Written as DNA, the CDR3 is TGTGCCAGCAGTCCTCTGGGGGACTCAAGGAAAGCTTTCTTT. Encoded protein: CASSPLGDSRKAFF.

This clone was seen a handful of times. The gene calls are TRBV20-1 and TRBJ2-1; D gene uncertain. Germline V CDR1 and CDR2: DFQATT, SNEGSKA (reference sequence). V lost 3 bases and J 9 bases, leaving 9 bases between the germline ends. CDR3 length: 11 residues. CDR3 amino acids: CSASSDGEQFF. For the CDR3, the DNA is TGCAGTGCTAGCAGTGATGGTGAGCAGTTCTTC.

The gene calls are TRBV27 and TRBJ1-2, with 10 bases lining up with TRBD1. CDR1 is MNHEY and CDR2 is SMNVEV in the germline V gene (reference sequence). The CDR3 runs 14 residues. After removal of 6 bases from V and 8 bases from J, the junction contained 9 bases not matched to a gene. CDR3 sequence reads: CASRSTGGLSGYTF. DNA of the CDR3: TGTGCCAGCAGATCGACAGGGGGCCTGAGCGGCTACACCTTC.

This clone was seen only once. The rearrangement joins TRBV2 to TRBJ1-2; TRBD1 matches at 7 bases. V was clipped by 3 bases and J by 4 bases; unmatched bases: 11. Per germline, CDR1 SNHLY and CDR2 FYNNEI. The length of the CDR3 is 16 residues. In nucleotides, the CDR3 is TGTGCCAGCAGTGAGGAGGGGGCAGCTTCGGTCTATGGCTACACCTTC. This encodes CASSEEGAASVYGYTF.

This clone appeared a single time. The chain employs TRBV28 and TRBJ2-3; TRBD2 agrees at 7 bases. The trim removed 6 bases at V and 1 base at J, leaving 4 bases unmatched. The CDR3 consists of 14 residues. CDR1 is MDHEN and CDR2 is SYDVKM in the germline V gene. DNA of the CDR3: TGTGCCAGCAGCCTTCGGGGGGGCACAGATACGCAGTATTTT. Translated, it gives CASSLRGGTDTQYF.

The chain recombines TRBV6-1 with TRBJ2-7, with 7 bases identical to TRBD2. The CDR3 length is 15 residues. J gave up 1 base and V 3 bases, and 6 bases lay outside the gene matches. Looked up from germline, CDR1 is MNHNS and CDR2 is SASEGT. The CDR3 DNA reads TGTGCCAGCAGTGATAGAGGGAGGGCATCCTACGAGCAGTACTTC. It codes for CASSDRGRASYEQYF.

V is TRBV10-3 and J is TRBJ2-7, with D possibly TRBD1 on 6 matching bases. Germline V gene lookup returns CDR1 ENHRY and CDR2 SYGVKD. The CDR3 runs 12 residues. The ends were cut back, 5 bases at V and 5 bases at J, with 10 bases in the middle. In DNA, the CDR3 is TGTGCCATCAGTCCAGGGGTCCACGAGCAGTACTTC. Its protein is CAISPGVHEQYF.

DNA of the CDR3: TGCAGCGTTGCAACCGGGACAGTTGGTGAAAAACTGTTTTTT. Its protein is CSVATGTVGEKLFF. The chain is built from TRBV29-1 and TRBJ1-4, with TRBD1 identical over 7 bases. Germline values: CDR1 SQVTM, CDR2 ANQGSEA. CDR3 length equals 14 residues. V lost 4 bases to trimming and J lost 7 bases; unmatched junction nucleotides: 9.

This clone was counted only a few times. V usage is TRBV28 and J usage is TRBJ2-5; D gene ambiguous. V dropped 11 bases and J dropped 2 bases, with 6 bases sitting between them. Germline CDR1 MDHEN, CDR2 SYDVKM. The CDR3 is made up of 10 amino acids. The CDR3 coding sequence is TGTGCCTCCAGACAAGAGACCCAGTACTTC. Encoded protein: CASRQETQYF.

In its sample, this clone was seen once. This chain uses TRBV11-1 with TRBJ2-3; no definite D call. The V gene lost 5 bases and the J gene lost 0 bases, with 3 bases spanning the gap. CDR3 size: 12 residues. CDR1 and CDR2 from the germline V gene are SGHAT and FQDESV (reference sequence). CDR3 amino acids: CASSTSTDTQYF. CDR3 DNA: TGTGCCAGCAGCACTAGCACAGATACGCAGTATTTT.

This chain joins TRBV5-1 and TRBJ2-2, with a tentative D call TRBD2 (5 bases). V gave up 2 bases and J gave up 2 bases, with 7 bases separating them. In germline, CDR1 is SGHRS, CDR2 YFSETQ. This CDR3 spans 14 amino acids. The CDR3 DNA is TGCGCCAGCAGCTTAGGGAGCAACACCGGGGAGCTGTTTTTT. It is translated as CASSLGSNTGELFF.

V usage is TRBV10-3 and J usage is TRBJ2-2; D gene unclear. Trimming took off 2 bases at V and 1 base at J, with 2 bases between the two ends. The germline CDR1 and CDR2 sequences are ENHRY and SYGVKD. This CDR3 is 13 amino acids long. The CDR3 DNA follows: TGTGCCATCAGTGAGCAGAACACCGGGGAGCTGTTTTTT. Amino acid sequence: CAISEQNTGELFF.

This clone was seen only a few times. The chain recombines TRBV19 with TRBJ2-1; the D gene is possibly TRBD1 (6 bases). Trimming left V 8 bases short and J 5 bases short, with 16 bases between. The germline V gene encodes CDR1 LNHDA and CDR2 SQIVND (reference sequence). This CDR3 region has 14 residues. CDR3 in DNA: TGTGCCAGTCGTCCGGGACACGGTAACAATGAGCAGTTCTTC. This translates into CASRPGHGNNEQFF.

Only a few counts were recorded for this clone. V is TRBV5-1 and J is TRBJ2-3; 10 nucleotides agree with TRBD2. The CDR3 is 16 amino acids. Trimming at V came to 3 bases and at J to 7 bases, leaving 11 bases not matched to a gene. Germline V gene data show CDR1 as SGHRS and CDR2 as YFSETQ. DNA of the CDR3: TGCGCCAGCAGCTGGACCCTAGCGGGAGCGGATTATACGCAGTATTTT. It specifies CASSWTLAGADYTQYF.

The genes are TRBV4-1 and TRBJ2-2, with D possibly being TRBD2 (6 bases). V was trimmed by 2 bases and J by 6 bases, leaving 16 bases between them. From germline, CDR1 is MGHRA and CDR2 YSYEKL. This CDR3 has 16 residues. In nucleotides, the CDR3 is TGCGCCAGCAGCCAATCTAGCGCCCCAGGTCCCGGGGAGCTGTTTTTT. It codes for CASSQSSAPGPGELFF.

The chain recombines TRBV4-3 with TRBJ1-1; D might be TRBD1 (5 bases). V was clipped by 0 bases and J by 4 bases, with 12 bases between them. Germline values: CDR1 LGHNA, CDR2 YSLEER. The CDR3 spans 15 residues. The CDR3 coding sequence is TGCGCCAGCAGCCAAGATATGGGGCGGGGCACTGAAGCTTTCTTT. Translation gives CASSQDMGRGTEAFF.

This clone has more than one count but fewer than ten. CDR3 coding DNA: TGTGCCAGCAGTTATATACAGGGGCCTGCGACAACCTTC. Residues: CASSYIQGPATTF. V is TRBV28 and J is TRBJ1-2, with TRBD1 identical over 7 bases. The ends lost 4 bases at V and 14 bases at J; junction bases unmatched: 13. The germline CDR1 and CDR2 sequences are MDHEN and SYDVKM. The CDR3 contains 13 residues.